This TCR beta chain came from a study of vaccination and CD4 T cells after COVID-19. Study overall: Six males and four females constituted the convalescent cohort, two of whom were Hispanic. Overlapping SARS-CoV-2, HCoV-NL63, HCoV-OC43 and HCoV-229E spike peptides were used to stimulate cells.

The CDR3 covers 18 residues. Trimming at V came to 6 bases and at J to 4 bases, leaving 19 bases not matched to a gene. Germline V CDR1 and CDR2: SNHLY, FYNNEI. Stated treatment: approximately nine-day PBMC culture with coronavirus spike peptide pools or control peptides (ViraFEST assay). From the unexposed donor, CD4+ T cells were collected ahead of the COVID-19 pandemic (2011-2018). If enough cells were available, CD4+ T cells from unexposed donors were probed with SARS-CoV-2 S/N and four cold-coronavirus spikes. The Oncomine TCR Beta short-read assay was applied to DNA of cultured CD4+ T cells. A single record per CDR3 protein comes from TCRdb applying MiXCR to the PCR reads. This sample has about 2,200 distinct CDR3 sequences, with around a sixth found just once. On this clonotype: Its antigen is unidentified.

This TCR was recovered from a human donor in good health. The sample comprised CD4+ T cells from blood, cultured in vitro. This sequence joins TRBV2 and TRBJ1-1; 8 nucleotides align to TRBD1. The CDR3 loop is CASRERQGSSWVVTEAFF. CDR3 sequence (DNA): TGTGCCAGCAGGGAAAGACAGGGGTCGTCGTGGGTGGTCACTGAAGCTTTCTTT.